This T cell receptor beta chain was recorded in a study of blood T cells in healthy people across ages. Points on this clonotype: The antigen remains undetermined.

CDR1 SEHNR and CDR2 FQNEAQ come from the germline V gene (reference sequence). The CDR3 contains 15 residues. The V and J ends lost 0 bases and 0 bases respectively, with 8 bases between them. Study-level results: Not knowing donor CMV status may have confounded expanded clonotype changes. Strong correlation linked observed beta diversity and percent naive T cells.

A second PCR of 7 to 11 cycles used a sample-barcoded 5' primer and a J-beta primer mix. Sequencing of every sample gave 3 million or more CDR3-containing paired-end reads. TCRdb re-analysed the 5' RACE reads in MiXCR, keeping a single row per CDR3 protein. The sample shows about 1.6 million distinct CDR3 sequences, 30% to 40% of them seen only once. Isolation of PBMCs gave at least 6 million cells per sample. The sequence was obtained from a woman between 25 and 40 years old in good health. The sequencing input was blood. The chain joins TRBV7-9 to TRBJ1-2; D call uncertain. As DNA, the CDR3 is TGTGCCAGCAGCTTAGCTTCCACAGCTAACTATGGCTACACCTTC. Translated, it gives CASSLASTANYGYTF.